Listed here is a single TCR beta chain. The antigen it recognizes is unknown. The junction shows a germline mismatch at one end, possibly a read error. This entry is derived from a study of tumor T cells in aggressive B-cell lymphoma (dated by TCRdb to 2017 to 2019). Libraries were made using the immunoSEQ multiplex PCR assay. This immuneACCESS table, as held by TCRdb, lists in-frame sequences with V and J called but not all clones. Of the missing ones, under half trace to an unresolved V gene in checked studies; the others have no known cause. The sample includes about 4,600 clones, with over 70% observed a single time. The ten biggest clones cover approximately 5% of the sample. The sequence was obtained from an adult with diffuse large B cell lymphoma. Input material: tumor tissue.

CDR3 reads: CASSVRDRGLLF. The nucleotides read TGTGCCAGCAGCGTCCGGGACAGGGGACTGCTCTTT. The chain is assembled from TRBV5-8 and TRBJ1-1; the junction holds 10 bases that match TRBD1. The germline V gene yields SGHTS for CDR1 and YDEGEE for CDR2. Including cysteine and phenylalanine, the CDR3 has 12 amino acids. Only the CDR3 DNA is retained, 36 bases long and in frame from the first base.